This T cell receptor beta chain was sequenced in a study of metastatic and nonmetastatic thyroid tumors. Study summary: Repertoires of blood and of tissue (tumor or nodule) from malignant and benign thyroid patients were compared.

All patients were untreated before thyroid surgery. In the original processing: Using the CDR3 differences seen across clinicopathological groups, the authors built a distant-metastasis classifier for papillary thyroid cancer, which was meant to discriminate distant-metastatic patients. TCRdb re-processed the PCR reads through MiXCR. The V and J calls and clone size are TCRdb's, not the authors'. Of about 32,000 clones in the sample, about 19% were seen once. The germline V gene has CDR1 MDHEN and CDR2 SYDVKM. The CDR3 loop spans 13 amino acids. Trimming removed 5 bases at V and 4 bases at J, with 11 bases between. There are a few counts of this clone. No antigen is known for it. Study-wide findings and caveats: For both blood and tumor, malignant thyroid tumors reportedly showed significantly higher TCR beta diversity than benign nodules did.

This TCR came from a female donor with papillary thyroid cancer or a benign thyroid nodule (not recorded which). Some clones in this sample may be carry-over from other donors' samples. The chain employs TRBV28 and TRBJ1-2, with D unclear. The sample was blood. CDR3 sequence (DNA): TGTGCCAGCAGTCTCCGGGGTCCCTATGGCTACACCTTC. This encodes CASSLRGPYGYTF.